A single sample gave rise to the 14 T cell receptor beta chains below, sequenced in a study of breast tumors, draining lymph nodes, adjacent tissues. A single record per CDR3 protein comes from TCRdb applying MiXCR to the multiplex PCR reads. Of 90,000 to 120,000 distinct CDR3 sequences listed, around 20% are singletons. The lymph nodes were axillary draining lymph nodes from breast cancer patients. Sequencing was done on a sample of axillary lymph node tissue. These receptors all stem from a female donor with breast cancer. Some clones in this sample may be carry-over from other donors' samples.

This clonotype was counted many times. The chain uses TRBV7-9 and TRBJ1-3; maybe TRBD1 (5 bases). CDR3 size: 13 residues. V lost 5 bases to trimming and J lost 9 bases, with 14 bases between them. Germline V lookup: CDR1 SEHNR, CDR2 FQNEAQ (reference sequence). The DNA of the CDR3 is TGTGCCAGCAGCCCGGGGGTGATCGGCACCATATATTTT. Its translation is CASSPGVIGTIYF.

Note on this clonotype: It may be a read error: a sequence one base away is much more abundant. The chain is built from TRBV5-1 and TRBJ1-4, with 9 nucleotides matching TRBD1. The CDR3 contains 17 residues. CDR1 and CDR2 from the germline V gene are SGHRS and YFSETQ. CDR3 in amino acids: CVSSLGQGRGTNEKLFF. The CDR3 DNA reads TGCGTCAGCAGCCTAGGACAGGGGAGGGGAACTAATGAAAAACTGTTTTTT.

This clonotype was counted at least ten times. The chain carries TRBV4-1 and TRBJ1-2, with a weak D call TRBD1 (6 bases). The length of the CDR3 is 15 residues. In germline, CDR1 is MGHRA, CDR2 YSYEKL. The V end lost 0 bases, the J end lost 4 bases, and 12 bases lay between the germline ends. CDR3 residues: CASSQEWGGGYGYTF. The DNA for the CDR3 is TGCGCCAGCAGCCAAGAGTGGGGGGGCGGCTATGGCTACACCTTC.

This clonotype appeared many times. The chain joins TRBV2 to TRBJ2-1, with 8 bases that match TRBD1. This CDR3 spans 16 amino acids. The V gene's germline CDR1 is SNHLY and CDR2 FYNNEI. V was pared by 3 bases and J by 8 bases, with 12 bases of the junction left unmatched. This CDR3 is CASSDWLDRADHEQFF. DNA for the CDR3: TGTGCCAGCAGTGATTGGCTGGACAGGGCGGACCATGAGCAGTTCTTC.

This clonotype was counted a single time. V and J are TRBV7-9 and TRBJ2-3, with 8 bases aligning to TRBD2. CDR1 and CDR2 (germline): SEHNR, FQNEAQ (reference sequence). V lost 5 bases, J lost 4 bases, and 11 bases stayed unmatched. The CDR3 is 16 residues long. The CDR3 DNA follows: TGTGCCAGCAGCGAAAATAGCGGGAATGGGCCAGATACGCAGTATTTT. Translated: CASSENSGNGPDTQYF.

This clonotype was seen at least ten times. The rearrangement joins TRBV29-1 to TRBJ2-1, with a possible D match to TRBD2 (6 bases). The CDR3 loop spans 13 amino acids. Germline CDR1 SQVTM, CDR2 ANQGSEA. The ends were cut back, 4 bases at V and 4 bases at J, with 11 bases in the middle. The CDR3, as DNA: TGCAGCGTTGGAGGAGCGGGTTACAATGAGCAGTTCTTC. This codes for CSVGGAGYNEQFF.

This clonotype was counted many times. The gene calls are TRBV27 and TRBJ2-2; 7 bases line up with TRBD2. The germline V gene encodes CDR1 MNHEY and CDR2 SMNVEV (reference sequence). Trimming removed 8 bases from V and 5 bases from J; junction bases left unmatched: 11. The CDR3 runs 15 residues. The CDR3 bases are TGTGCCAGCGGGCAGCGGGGCGGAGGGACCGGGGAGCTGTTTTTT. Protein sequence: CASGQRGGGTGELFF.

This chain links TRBV30 with TRBJ2-1; D unresolved. The V and J ends lost 3 bases and 5 bases respectively, with 11 bases between them. This CDR3 contains 13 residues. Germline V gene sequence: CDR1 GTSNPN, CDR2 SVGIG (reference sequence). The CDR3 loop reads CAWRYSRNNEQFF. CDR3 nucleotides: TGTGCCTGGAGGTATAGCCGTAACAATGAGCAGTTCTTC.

In this sample, this clonotype turned up many times. The chain uses TRBV9 and TRBJ2-5, with D possibly being TRBD1 (5 bases). The V end was cut by 2 bases, the J end by 4 bases, with 9 bases between. The CDR3 is made up of 13 amino acids. Germline CDR1 SGDLS, CDR2 YYNGEE. In DNA form, the CDR3 reads TGTGCCAGCAGCGTTCAGGGAACAGAGACCCAGTACTTC. Encoded protein: CASSVQGTETQYF.

This clonotype has at least ten counts. This rearrangement joins TRBV4-1 to TRBJ1-4; D gene ambiguous. Trimming took off 0 bases at V and 4 bases at J, with 9 bases between the two ends. CDR1 and CDR2 (germline): MGHRA, YSYEKL. The CDR3 sequence is 15 residues long. DNA for the CDR3: TGCGCCAGCAGCCAAGATAACAGCCTTAATGAAAAACTGTTTTTT. Translating it yields CASSQDNSLNEKLFF.

This clonotype was found many times. The J gene is TRBJ2-3, the V gene TRBV6-6; 11 bases fit TRBD2. V lost 0 bases and J lost 1; bases outside the gene matches: 0. The CDR3 has 16 residues. Germline V gives CDR1 MNHNY, CDR2 SVGAGI (reference sequence). The CDR3 DNA is TGTGCCAGCAGTTACTCGACTAGCGGGGGCACAGATACGCAGTATTTT. Amino acid sequence: CASSYSTSGGTDTQYF.

The chain joins TRBV19 to TRBJ1-6; no clear D gene. This CDR3 is 15 amino acids long. From germline, CDR1 is LNHDA and CDR2 SQIVND (reference sequence). V was pared by 4 bases and J by 0 bases, with 7 bases between. CDR3 nucleotide sequence: TGTGCCAGTAGTACCAAGAGCTCCTATAATTCACCCCTCCACTTT. Its translation is CASSTKSSYNSPLHF.

The chain joins TRBV9 to TRBJ2-5; 13 nucleotides align to TRBD2. With V trimmed by 0 bases and J by 7 bases, 9 bases remained unmatched. Germline assignment: CDR1 SGDLS and CDR2 YYNGEE. This CDR3 is 17 amino acids long. The CDR3 loop reads CASSVGLAGGGGRTQYF. CDR3 sequence (DNA): TGTGCCAGCAGCGTAGGACTAGCGGGGGGCGGAGGTCGGACCCAGTACTTC.

On this clonotype itself: Lacking the conserved final phenylalanine or tryptophan, this CDR3 likely reflects a read error. The rearrangement uses TRBV19 and TRBJ1-4; 12 bases align to TRBD1. In germline, CDR1 is LNHDA, CDR2 SQIVND (reference sequence). After removal of 1 base from V and 7 bases from J, the junction contained 7 bases not matched to a gene. The CDR3 is 17 residues long. CDR3 nucleotides: TGTGCCAGTAGTATAGTACGGGGGACAGGGGGCTTTGAAAAACTGTTTTTA. The encoded protein is CASSIVRGTGGFEKLFL.